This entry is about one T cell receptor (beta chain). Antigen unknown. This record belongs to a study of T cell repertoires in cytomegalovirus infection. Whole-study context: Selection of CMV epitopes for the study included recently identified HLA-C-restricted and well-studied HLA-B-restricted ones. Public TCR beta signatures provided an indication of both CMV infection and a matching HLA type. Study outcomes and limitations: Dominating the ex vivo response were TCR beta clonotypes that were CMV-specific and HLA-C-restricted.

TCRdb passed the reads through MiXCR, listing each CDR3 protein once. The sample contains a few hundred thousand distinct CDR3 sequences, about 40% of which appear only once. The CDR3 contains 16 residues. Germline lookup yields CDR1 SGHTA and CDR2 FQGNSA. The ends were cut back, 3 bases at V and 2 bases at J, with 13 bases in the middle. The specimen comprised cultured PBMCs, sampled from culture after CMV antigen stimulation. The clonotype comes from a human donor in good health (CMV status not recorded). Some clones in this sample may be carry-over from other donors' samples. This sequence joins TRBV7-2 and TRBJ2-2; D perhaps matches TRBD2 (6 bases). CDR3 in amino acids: CASSLAGPRNTGELFF. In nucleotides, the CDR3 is TGTGCCAGCAGCTTGGCGGGGCCTCGTAACACCGGGGAGCTGTTTTTT.